These T cell receptor beta chains were read from a single sample in a study of CD8 T cells in Susac syndrome. TCRdb re-analysed the immunoSEQ multiplex PCR reads in MiXCR, keeping a single row per CDR3 protein. The sample shows around 80,000 distinct CDR3 sequences, approximately 96% of them seen only once. The specimen sequenced was CD8+ T cells from PBMCs. The receptors come from a human donor with Susac syndrome. CDR3s include the opening cysteine and the closing phenylalanine or tryptophan. The D gene is left open where the match is weak. Clone size is given for some rows only: seen once, a few or many times, or a class if the clone is expanded.

V	J	D	size	DNA	CDR3
TRBV20-1	TRBJ1-2	-	-	TGCAGTGCCAGCTCAGAAGCCTATGGCTACACCTTC	CSASSEAYGYTF
TRBV11-1	TRBJ2-1	TRBD2	-	TGTGCCAGCAGCTTCGAGACTAGCGGGAGATATGAGCAGTTCTTC	CASSFETSGRYEQFF
TRBV11-1	TRBJ2-1	-	-	TGTGCCAGCAGCTTAGACTATACAACCTACAATGAGCAGTTCTTC	CASSLDYTTYNEQFF
TRBV20-1	TRBJ1-1	TRBD1	-	TGCAGTGGGACGACAGGGGTAACTGAAGCTTTCTTT	CSGTTGVTEAFF
TRBV20-1	TRBJ2-5	-	-	TGCAGTGCTGGACCGGAGACCCAGTACTTC	CSAGPETQYF
TRBV27	TRBJ2-7	TRBD2	-	TGTGCCAGCAGTTTAGGACTAGGAGGGTACGAGCAGTACTTC	CASSLGLGGYEQYF
TRBV7-8	TRBJ2-1	TRBD1	-	TGTGCCAGCGGTCCCGGGACAGGGACCTACAATGAGCAGTTCTTC	CASGPGTGTYNEQFF
TRBV4-3	TRBJ1-2	-	-	TGCGCCAGCAGCCCCGATCCCGGGAGGAGCTACACCTTC	CASSPDPGRSYTF
TRBV4-1	TRBJ1-2	-	-	TGCGCCAGCAGCCCGGGGACGGCCTGGGGCTACACCTTC	CASSPGTAWGYTF
TRBV9	TRBJ2-5	-	-	TGTGCCAGCAGCTCCGGGCTGGGGGAAGAGACCCAGTACTTC	CASSSGLGEETQYF
TRBV2	TRBJ1-5	TRBD1	-	TGTGCCAGCAGTGAGATGGGACAGGGATTCAATCAGCCCCAGCATTTT	CASSEMGQGFNQPQHF
TRBV7-9	TRBJ1-2	TRBD1	once	TGTGCCAGCAGCGGACAGGGTGGCTACACCTTC	CASSGQGGYTF
TRBV9	TRBJ1-1	-	once	TGTGCCAGCAGCACAAGGGTGGGGAACACTGAAGCTTTCTTT	CASSTRVGNTEAFF
TRBV27	TRBJ2-1	-	-	TGTGCCAGCAGGAGCACCTTATCGGAGTTCTTC	CASRSTLSEFF
TRBV28	TRBJ2-3	TRBD2	-	TGTGCCAGCAGTACCCGCCCCCCGGGACTACGCACAGATACGCAGTATTTT	CASSTRPPGLRTDTQYF
TRBV5-6	TRBJ1-2	-	-	TGTGCCAGCAGCTTGCCCCTAACCGGGGACTATGGCTACACCTTC	CASSLPLTGDYGYTF
TRBV24-1	TRBJ2-5	-	-	TGTGCCACCAGTGATTTAGGGGGGGACGAGACCCAGTACTTC	CATSDLGGDETQYF
TRBV20-1	TRBJ1-5	TRBD1	-	TGCAGTGCTAGAGATTTGTTCCGGGACAGGGCCCCATGGAGCAATCAGCCCCAGCATTTT	CSARDLFRDRAPWSNQPQHF
TRBV6-5	TRBJ2-1	-	-	TGTGCCAGCAGTTACGGGCAGGGTTACAATGAGCAGTTCTTC	CASSYGQGYNEQFF
TRBV9	TRBJ1-2	-	-	TGTGCCAGCAGCGTAGAGGCGGGACTAAGGAATGGCTACACCTTC	CASSVEAGLRNGYTF
TRBV19	TRBJ2-6	TRBD1	-	TGTGCCAGTGCCGAGGGACAGGGGGTGTTCTCTGGGGCCAACGTCCTGACTTTC	CASAEGQGVFSGANVLTF
TRBV19	TRBJ2-2	-	-	TGTGCCAGTAGTTCCCAGCCTACCTGGGGTACCGGGGAGCTGTTTTTT	CASSSQPTWGTGELFF
TRBV20-1	TRBJ2-1	TRBD1	-	TGCAGTGCTAGAGACCCAGGGGGCTCCTACAATGAGCAGTTCTTC	CSARDPGGSYNEQFF
TRBV5-1	TRBJ2-7	TRBD2	-	TGCGCCAGCAGCTTACTAGCGGGAAGGCCCTACGAGCAGTACTTC	CASSLLAGRPYEQYF
TRBV20-1	TRBJ2-5	TRBD2	-	TGCAGTGCTCATAGGCTAGCGGAGAAAGAGACCCAGTACTTC	CSAHRLAEKETQYF
TRBV20-1	TRBJ2-5	-	-	TGCAGTGCTACTGAGGAGACCCAGTACTTC	CSATEETQYF
TRBV7-8	TRBJ2-3	TRBD2	-	TGTGCCAGCAGCTCGAGACTAGCGGGCCTCACAGATACGCAGTATTTT	CASSSRLAGLTDTQYF
TRBV20-1	TRBJ2-7	TRBD1	-	TGCAGTGCCCCCCGGGACAGGCCCACCTACGAGCAGTACTTC	CSAPRDRPTYEQYF
TRBV3-1	TRBJ1-2	-	-	TGTGCCAGCAGCCAGATGGGGTCCCAACAGGATGGCTACACCTTC	CASSQMGSQQDGYTF
TRBV21-1	TRBJ2-7	-	-	TGTGCCAGCAGCAAGGGACAGGGGATGGGGCAGTACTTC	CASSKGQGMGQYF
TRBV29-1	TRBJ2-3	TRBD1	once	TGCAGCGCGGTGGGGGACAGGGCAGATACGCAGTATTTT	CSAVGDRADTQYF
TRBV7-9	TRBJ2-7	TRBD1	-	TGTGCCAGCAGCCCGAATTCGGGACAGGGGTTTTACGAGCAGTACTTC	CASSPNSGQGFYEQYF
TRBV20-1	TRBJ2-3	-	-	TGCAGTGCTAGCCCCCGGGCTCGAAGTTACACAGATACGCAGTATTTT	CSASPRARSYTDTQYF
TRBV18	TRBJ2-5	-	-	TGTGCCAGCTCACAGCTAGACAGGAGTCAACAAGAGACCCAGTACTTC	CASSQLDRSQQETQYF